Listed below are T cell receptor beta chains from one sample, sequenced in a study of spatial heterogeneity in lung cancer. MiXCR, run by TCRdb on the 5' RACE reads, gives a single entry per CDR3 protein. The sample records about 800 distinct CDR3 sequences, roughly a tenth being singletons. Sequencing was performed on lung tumor tissue, taken at surgery. The receptors were sampled from a male donor with early-stage non-small cell lung cancer. Both conserved end residues are part of each CDR3. Each record gives: J gene, V gene, clone size, D gene, CDR3 DNA, CDR3 protein. D genes are given only for firm matches. Clone size, where shown, is once, few, many, or a class for clones that have expanded.

TRBJ1-2 TRBV29-1 large . TGCAGCGTTGAACAGAACTATGGCTACACCTTC CSVEQNYGYTF
TRBJ2-5 TRBV25-1 medium-sized . TGTGCCAGCAGTGTTTCCGAGACCCAGTACTTC CASSVSETQYF
TRBJ1-5 TRBV20-1 medium-sized TRBD1 TGCAGTGCTAGCGGGGACAGAAATCAGCCCCAGCATTTT CSASGDRNQPQHF
TRBJ2-7 TRBV28 hyperexpanded TRBD1 TGTGCCAGCAGCCGACGGGGACAGGGGGCTACCGAGCAGTACTTC CASSRRGQGATEQYF
TRBJ2-7 TRBV3-1 . . TGTGCCAGTAGTTTAGGAGCCTACGAGCAGTACTTC CASSLGAYEQYF
TRBJ1-3 TRBV5-1 . . TGCGCCAGCAGCTTAATTCCAGGGGACGGAAACACCATATATTTT CASSLIPGDGNTIYF
TRBJ2-7 TRBV5-1 medium-sized . TGCGCCAGCAGCTTGGCCGGCAGGGGTCTCTACGAGCAGTACTTC CASSLAGRGLYEQYF
TRBJ2-3 TRBV10-3 large . TGTGCCATCAGTGACGGACAGAGCACAGATACGCAGTATTTT CAISDGQSTDTQYF
TRBJ2-1 TRBV29-1 large . TGCAGCGTTGGGGAGCGCCTTAATGAGCAGTTCTTC CSVGERLNEQFF
TRBJ1-4 TRBV13 medium-sized TRBD1 TGTGCCAGCAGCTCCCGCGGACAGGTTTACAATGAAAAACTGTTTTTT CASSSRGQVYNEKLFF
TRBJ1-5 TRBV6-5 medium-sized . TGTGCCAGCAGAGGGCTCAGTGATCAGCCCCAGCATTTT CASRGLSDQPQHF
TRBJ2-7 TRBV20-1 medium-sized TRBD2 TGCAGTGCTAGACCCAGGACTAGAGGTCCCTACGAGCAGTACTTC CSARPRTRGPYEQYF
TRBJ2-1 TRBV28 medium-sized TRBD2 TGTGCCAGCAGTACACTAGCGGGAGCTTGGTACAATGAGCAGTTCTTC CASSTLAGAWYNEQFF
TRBJ1-1 TRBV28 . . TGTGCCAGCAGAGACATGAACACTGAAGCTTTCTTT CASRDMNTEAFF
TRBJ1-5 TRBV20-1 medium-sized . TGCAGTGCCAGAGGCGCTAGTCAGCCCCAGCATTTT CSARGASQPQHF
TRBJ2-5 TRBV11-2 medium-sized . TGTGCCAGCAGCTTAGGTGGAGGGTTCGAGACCCAGTACTTC CASSLGGGFETQYF
TRBJ2-5 TRBV30 medium-sized . TGTGCCTGGAGTGCTAGGGAAGAGACCCAGTACTTC CAWSAREETQYF
TRBJ2-5 TRBV7-7 medium-sized TRBD2 TGTGCCAGCAGCCCCATAGGGTTCGGACTAGCCCTGCAAGAGACCCAGTACTTC CASSPIGFGLALQETQYF
TRBJ2-1 TRBV2 large . TGTGCCAGCACCCGGGGCGGGTCCTACAATGAGCAGTTCTTC CASTRGGSYNEQFF
TRBJ2-5 TRBV7-8 . . TGTGCCAGCAGCTTGGTTCGGGTTGAGACCCAGTACTTC CASSLVRVETQYF
TRBJ2-3 TRBV29-1 medium-sized . TGCAGCGTTGAAAGGGGTTCAGTAGGAACAGATACGCAGTATTTT CSVERGSVGTDTQYF
TRBJ1-6 TRBV10-3 medium-sized TRBD1 TGTGCCATCAGTGACTGGACAGGGTATAATTCACCCCTCCACTTT CAISDWTGYNSPLHF
TRBJ2-3 TRBV5-4 medium-sized TRBD2 TGTGCCAGCAGCCTGAGCGGGGCTAGCACAGATACGCAGTATTTT CASSLSGASTDTQYF
TRBJ2-1 TRBV10-3 large TRBD1 TGTGCCATCAGCCAGGGACAGGCCGTCAATGAGCAGTTCTTC CAISQGQAVNEQFF
TRBJ1-1 TRBV5-6 . TRBD1 TGTGCCAGCAGCTTTCACAGGGGTACTGAAGCTTTCTTT CASSFHRGTEAFF
TRBJ2-1 TRBV5-1 medium-sized . TGCGCCAGCAGCAGATGGAGCAGCGGTTCCTACAATGAGCAGTTCTTC CASSRWSSGSYNEQFF
TRBJ1-5 TRBV7-6 medium-sized TRBD1 TGTGCCAGCAGCTTGACAGGGTTTCATCAGCCCCAGCATTTT CASSLTGFHQPQHF
TRBJ2-7 TRBV13 medium-sized . TGTGCCAGCAGTTTTGCGATAGGGGGGGTAGACGAGCAGTACTTC CASSFAIGGVDEQYF
TRBJ1-1 TRBV2 large . TGTGCCAGCTTGGACAGCCCACTGAACACTGAAGCTTTCTTT CASLDSPLNTEAFF
TRBJ2-3 TRBV5-1 . . TGCGCCAGCAGCAGGACTGCGGTTACAGATACGCAGTATTTT CASSRTAVTDTQYF
TRBJ1-1 TRBV9 medium-sized TRBD1 TGTGCCAGCAGCGTATTCGACAGGGGAAGCACTGAAGCTTTCTTT CASSVFDRGSTEAFF
TRBJ1-4 TRBV19 . . TGTGCCAGTAGTACCGGGACTTTATCATTTGAAAAACTGTTTTTT CASSTGTLSFEKLFF
TRBJ1-2 TRBV20-1 large TRBD1 TGCAGTGCTGGCAAGCAGGGGGCGAACTATGGCTACACCTTC CSAGKQGANYGYTF
TRBJ2-7 TRBV7-2 medium-sized . TGTGCCAGCAGCTTAGGGGGAGGAGTTTACGAGCAGTACTTC CASSLGGGVYEQYF
TRBJ2-2 TRBV6-6 once . TGTGCCAGCAGGGGCCGGGACTCCCAGACCGGGGAGCTGTTTTTT CASRGRDSQTGELFF
TRBJ2-4 TRBV7-2 large . TGTGCCAGCAGCTTAGAGCACGGGATAGGATACTTC CASSLEHGIGYF
TRBJ2-3 TRBV6-1 . TRBD2 TGTGCCAGCACCCTATTGGGCGGGAGTAAAGATACGCAGTATTTT CASTLLGGSKDTQYF
TRBJ1-1 TRBV27 large . . CASTPTPFGAEAFF
TRBJ2-3 TRBV20-1 . TRBD2 TGCAGTGCTGGGAGCGGGACCAACACAGATACGCAGTATTTT CSAGSGTNTDTQYF
TRBJ2-3 TRBV5-4 large . TGTGCCAGCAGCTCTGGGGCCCTAGAGGTTGATACGCAGTATTTT CASSSGALEVDTQYF
TRBJ1-1 TRBV2 large TRBD1 TGTGCCAGGAGGGTAGGACAGGGAAACACTGAAGCTTTCTTT CARRVGQGNTEAFF
TRBJ2-1 TRBV9 hyperexpanded TRBD2 TGTGCCAGCAGCGCGGGGGGTAGCGGGAGTAATGAGTTCTTC CASSAGGSGSNEFF
TRBJ1-5 TRBV6-4 medium-sized TRBD1 TGTGCCAGCAGGGGCAGGGGGATCTATAGCGGCAATCAGCCCCAGCATTTT CASRGRGIYSGNQPQHF
TRBJ1-1 TRBV6-2/TRBV6-3 medium-sized TRBD1 TGTGCCAGCAGTTACTCGACAGGGGTGGACACTGAAGCTTTCTTT CASSYSTGVDTEAFF
TRBJ2-7 TRBV20-1 medium-sized . TGCAGTGCTAGAACTCCTGGTGAGTTCCACGAGCAGTACTTC CSARTPGEFHEQYF
TRBJ2-1 TRBV7-8 few TRBD2 TGTGCCAGCAGCCAGGGGACTAGCGGGTACTACGATGAGCAGTTCTTC CASSQGTSGYYDEQFF
TRBJ2-3 TRBV10-2 large TRBD2 TGCGCCAGCAGTGAGTCTACTAGCGGAGGCACAGATACGCAGTATTTT CASSESTSGGTDTQYF
TRBJ2-4 TRBV7-8 medium-sized . TGTGCCAGCAGCGTTTATTACGGGATGGGGAACATTCAGTACTTC CASSVYYGMGNIQYF
TRBJ2-2 TRBV28 large . TGTGCCAGCAACATAGGGCTTCCGTTCGCGAACACCGGGGAGCTGTTTTTT CASNIGLPFANTGELFF
TRBJ1-2 TRBV7-2 . . TGTGCCAGCAGCTTCTCCGGGACGGGGACCTACACCTTC CASSFSGTGTYTF
TRBJ2-4 TRBV20-1 large TRBD2 TGCAGTGCTAGAGATTACGGAGAGCGGGGTGCGAAAAACATTCAGTACTTC CSARDYGERGAKNIQYF